This T cell receptor (beta chain) was sequenced in a study of T cell responses to AZD1222 COVID-19 vaccine. Study-wide results and limits: Spike-specific TCRs gained breadth and depth after people received two AZD1222 doses. Targets within unmutated variant regions were reportedly found for nearly half of spike-specific TCRs. Donor demographics were predominantly white British with a female majority; clonal diversity may be underestimated.

Turning to this clone: Antigen unknown.

Here immunoSEQ multiplex PCR was the method, and the copy in TCRdb shows in-frame clones only, minus some. The table includes approximately 42,000 clones, around 89% detected once. Trimming left V 2 bases short and J 2 bases short, with 12 bases between. The CDR3 consists of 16 residues. In germline, CDR1 is SEHNR, CDR2 FQNEAQ (reference sequence). Second-dose schedules of about 4 or about 12 weeks were combined. This chain joins TRBV7-9 and TRBJ2-2; weak D call: TRBD2 (6 bases). Sequenced here: peripheral blood, sampled 28 days after the second AZD1222 dose. The origin of this receptor is an adult who received the AZD1222 COVID-19 vaccine. The CDR3 loop reads CASSLRMGGNTGELFF. Here the CDR3 DNA reads TGTGCCAGCAGCTTAAGGATGGGGGGAAACACCGGGGAGCTGTTTTTT.